This entry is about one TCR beta chain. Its antigen is still unknown. The sample belongs to a study of early T cells in non-severe SARS-CoV-2 infection. As for the study in general: Sequencing used unsorted whole-blood bulk RNA, so chains lack pairing. Study-wide results and limits: A preference for anti-spike CD8 responses marked VDJdb matching, which missed private and CD4 specificities.

MiXCR, applied by TCRdb to the 5' RACE reads, yields one record per CDR3 protein. The sample has about 98,000 distinct CDR3 sequences; roughly 9.6% are singletons. Germline loops: CDR1 SGHRS, CDR2 YFSETQ. The CDR3 extends over 14 amino acids. The germline V and J ends were trimmed by 0 bases and 7 bases, with 11 bases remaining between them. The chain links TRBV5-1 to TRBJ2-4; the D gene is possibly TRBD1 (5 bases). This receptor was obtained from an adult who was a healthcare worker with PCR-confirmed SARS-CoV-2 infection or an uninfected control (not recorded which). Sequences were obtained from whole blood. The DNA of the CDR3 is TGCGCCAGCAGCTTGGGACAGCTAGGGAACATTCAGTACTTC. Amino acids: CASSLGQLGNIQYF.